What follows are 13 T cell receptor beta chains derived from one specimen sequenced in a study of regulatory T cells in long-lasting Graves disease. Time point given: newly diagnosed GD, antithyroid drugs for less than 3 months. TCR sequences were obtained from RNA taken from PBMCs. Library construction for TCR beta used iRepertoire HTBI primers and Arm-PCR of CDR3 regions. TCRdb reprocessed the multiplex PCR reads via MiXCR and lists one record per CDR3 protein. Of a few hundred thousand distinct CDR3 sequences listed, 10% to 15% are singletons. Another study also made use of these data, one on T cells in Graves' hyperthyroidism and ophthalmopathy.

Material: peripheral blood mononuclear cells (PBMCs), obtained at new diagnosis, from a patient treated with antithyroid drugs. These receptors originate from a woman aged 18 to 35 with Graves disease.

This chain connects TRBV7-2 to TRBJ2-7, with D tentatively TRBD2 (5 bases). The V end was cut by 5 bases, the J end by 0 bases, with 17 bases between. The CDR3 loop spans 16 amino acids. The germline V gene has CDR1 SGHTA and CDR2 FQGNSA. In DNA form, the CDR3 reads TGTGCCAGCAGCCAAGAGGCCGGGGAGAACTCCTACGAGCAGTACTTC. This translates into CASSQEAGENSYEQYF.

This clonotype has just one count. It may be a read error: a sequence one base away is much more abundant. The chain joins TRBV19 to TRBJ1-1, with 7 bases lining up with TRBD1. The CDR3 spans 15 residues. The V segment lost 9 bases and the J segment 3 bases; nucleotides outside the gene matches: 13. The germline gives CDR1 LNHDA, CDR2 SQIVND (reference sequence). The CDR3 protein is CASPENDRVYTEAFF. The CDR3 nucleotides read TGTGCCAGCCCGGAAAACGACAGGGTTTACACTGAAGCTTTCTTT.

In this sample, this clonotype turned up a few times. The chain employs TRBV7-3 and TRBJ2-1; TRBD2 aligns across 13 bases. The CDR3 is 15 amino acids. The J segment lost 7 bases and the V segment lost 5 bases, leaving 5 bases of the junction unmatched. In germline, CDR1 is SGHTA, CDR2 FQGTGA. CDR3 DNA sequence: TGTGCCAGCAGCGTAATGACTAGCGGGAGGAATGAGCAGTTCTTC. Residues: CASSVMTSGRNEQFF.

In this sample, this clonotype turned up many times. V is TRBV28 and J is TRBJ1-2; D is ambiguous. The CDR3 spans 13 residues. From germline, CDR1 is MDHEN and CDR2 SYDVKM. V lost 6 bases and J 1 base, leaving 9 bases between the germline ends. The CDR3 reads CASRISLNYGYTF. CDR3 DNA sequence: TGTGCCAGCAGGATCTCTCTTAACTATGGCTACACCTTC.

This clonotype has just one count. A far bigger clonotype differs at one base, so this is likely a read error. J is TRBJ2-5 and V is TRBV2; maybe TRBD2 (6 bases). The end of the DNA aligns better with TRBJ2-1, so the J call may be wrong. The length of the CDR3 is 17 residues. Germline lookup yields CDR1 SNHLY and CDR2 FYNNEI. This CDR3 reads CASSFGQSGLRRGEQFF. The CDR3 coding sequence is TGTGCCAGCAGCTTCGGGCAATCGGGACTCCGCCGGGGGGAGCAGTTCTTC.

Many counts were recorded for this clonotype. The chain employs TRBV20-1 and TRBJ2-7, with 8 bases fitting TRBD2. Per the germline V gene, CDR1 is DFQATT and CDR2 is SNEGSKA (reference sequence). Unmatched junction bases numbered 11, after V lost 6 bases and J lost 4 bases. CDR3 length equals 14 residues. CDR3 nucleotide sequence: TGCAGTGCCCCAAGGAGCGGGAGAACTTACGAGCAGTACTTC. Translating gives CSAPRSGRTYEQYF.

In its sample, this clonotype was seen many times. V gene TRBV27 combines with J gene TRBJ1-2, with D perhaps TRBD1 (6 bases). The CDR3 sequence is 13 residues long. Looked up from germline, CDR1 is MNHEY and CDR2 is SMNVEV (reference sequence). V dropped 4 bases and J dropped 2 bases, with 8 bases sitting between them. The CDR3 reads CASSWGQNYGYTF. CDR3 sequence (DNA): TGTGCCAGCAGTTGGGGACAAAACTATGGCTACACCTTC.

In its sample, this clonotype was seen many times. The CDR3 DNA sequence: TGTGCCAGCAGCCCACAGGGTCTCTATGGCTACACCTTC. This translates into CASSPQGLYGYTF. The chain links TRBV9 to TRBJ1-2, with D possibly being TRBD1 (6 bases). Germline V gene data show CDR1 as SGDLS and CDR2 as YYNGEE. With 4 bases removed from V and 4 bases from J, the gap between germline ends came to 11 bases. The CDR3 runs 13 residues.

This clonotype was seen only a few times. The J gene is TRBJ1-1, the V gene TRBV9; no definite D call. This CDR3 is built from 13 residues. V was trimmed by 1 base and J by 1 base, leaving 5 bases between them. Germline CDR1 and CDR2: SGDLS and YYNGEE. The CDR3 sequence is CASSVKGNTEAFF. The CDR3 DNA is TGTGCCAGCAGCGTAAAGGGGAACACTGAAGCTTTCTTT.

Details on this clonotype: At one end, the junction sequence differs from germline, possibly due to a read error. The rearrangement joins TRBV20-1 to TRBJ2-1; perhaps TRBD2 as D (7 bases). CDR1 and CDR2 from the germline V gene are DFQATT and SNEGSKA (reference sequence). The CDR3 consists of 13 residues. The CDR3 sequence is CSAKGGGEETQCF. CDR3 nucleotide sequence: TGCAGTGCTAAAGGAGGGGGGGAAGAGACCCAGTGCTTC.

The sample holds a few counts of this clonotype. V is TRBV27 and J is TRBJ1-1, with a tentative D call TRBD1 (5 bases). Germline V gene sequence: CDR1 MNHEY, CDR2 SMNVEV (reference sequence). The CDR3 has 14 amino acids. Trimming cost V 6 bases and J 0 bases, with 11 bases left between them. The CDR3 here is CASSSSTVNTEAFF. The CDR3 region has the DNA TGTGCCAGCAGCTCCTCGACAGTGAACACTGAAGCTTTCTTT.

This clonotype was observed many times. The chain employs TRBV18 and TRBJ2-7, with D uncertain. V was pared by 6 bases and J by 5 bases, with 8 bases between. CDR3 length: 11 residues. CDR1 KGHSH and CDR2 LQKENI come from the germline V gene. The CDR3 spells CASSQGNEQYV. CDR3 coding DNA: TGTGCCAGCTCCCAAGGGAACGAGCAGTACGTC.

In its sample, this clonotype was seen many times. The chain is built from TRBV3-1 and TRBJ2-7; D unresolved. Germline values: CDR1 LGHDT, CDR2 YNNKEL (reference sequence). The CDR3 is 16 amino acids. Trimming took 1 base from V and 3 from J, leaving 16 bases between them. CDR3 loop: CASSQGIASRFYEQYF. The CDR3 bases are TGTGCCAGCAGCCAAGGGATCGCGAGTCGATTCTACGAGCAGTACTTC.